This T cell receptor (beta chain) was profiled in a study of CD8 T cells in ankylosing spondylitis. This clonotype was recorded many times. Germline assignment: CDR1 MNHEY and CDR2 SVGAGI. Trimming took 2 bases from V and 7 from J; bases not matched to a gene: 5. The CDR3 loop spans 14 amino acids. TCRdb reprocessed the 5' RACE reads with MiXCR, giving one entry per CDR3 protein. The repertoire holds about 320,000 distinct CDR3 sequences, with roughly 11% as singletons. The genes are TRBV6-5 and TRBJ2-1; 7 positions agree with TRBD1. This receptor was obtained from a female donor with ankylosing spondylitis or in good health (not recorded which). The material sequenced was blood, either unsorted or a sorted T cell fraction (not recorded which). The CDR3 DNA sequence: TGTGCCAGCAGTTACGACAGGGTCAGGAATGAGCAGTTCTTC. Residues: CASSYDRVRNEQFF.